These T cell receptor beta chains were read from a single sample in a study of T cells in localized non-small cell lung cancer. TCRdb keeps only in-frame clones here, not all; method: immunoSEQ multiplex PCR. In the table there are about 4,800 clones, around a third of which are singletons. The starting material was lung tumor tissue, obtained before any cancer treatment. Source of these receptors: a male donor aged 60 or over with stage III lung adenocarcinoma. CDR3s include the opening cysteine and the closing phenylalanine or tryptophan. A D gene is named only where the DNA matches it firmly. Where a row states a size, it is once, few, many or the class of an expanded clone; other rows omit it.

CDR3aa: CASSLLASGTYNEQFF
CDR3nt: TGTGCCAGCAGTTTATTAGCTAGCGGTACCTACAATGAGCAGTTCTTC
j_gene: TRBJ2-1
abundance: few
v_gene: TRBV6-8
d_gene: TRBD2

CDR3aa: CASSDILAGGEQYF
CDR3nt: TGTGCCAGCAGTGACATCCTAGCGGGGGGAGAGCAGTACTTC
j_gene: TRBJ2-7
abundance: .
v_gene: TRBV6-8
d_gene: TRBD2

CDR3aa: CASSPSSRVDDTIYF
CDR3nt: TGTGCCAGCTCCCCTAGCTCCCGGGTTGATGACACCATATATTTT
j_gene: TRBJ1-3
abundance: .
v_gene: TRBV18
d_gene: .

CDR3aa: CASSLVGGGRGNEQFF
CDR3nt: TGCGCCAGCAGCTTGGTGGGAGGGGGGCGCGGCAATGAGCAGTTCTTC
j_gene: TRBJ2-1
abundance: .
v_gene: TRBV5-1
d_gene: .

CDR3aa: CASSPRLNTGELFF
CDR3nt: TGTGCCAGCAGCCCACGCCTGAACACCGGGGAGCTGTTTTTT
j_gene: TRBJ2-2
abundance: few
v_gene: TRBV11-3
d_gene: .

CDR3aa: CASKESGGYTQYF
CDR3nt: TGTGCCAGTAAAGAGTCAGGGGGATATACGCAGTATTTT
j_gene: TRBJ2-3
abundance: .
v_gene: TRBV19
d_gene: TRBD1

CDR3aa: CASSLTTSGYNEQFF
CDR3nt: TGTGCCAGCAGCTTAACGACTAGCGGGTACAATGAGCAGTTCTTC
j_gene: TRBJ2-1
abundance: few
v_gene: TRBV11-3
d_gene: TRBD2

CDR3aa: CASSPLLAVNSYNEQFF
CDR3nt: TGCGCCAGCAGTCCTTTACTAGCGGTTAACTCCTACAATGAGCAGTTCTTC
j_gene: TRBJ2-1
abundance: .
v_gene: TRBV23-1
d_gene: TRBD2

CDR3aa: CASSPSWGVYNEQFF
CDR3nt: TGTGCCAGCAGCCCTTCTTGGGGGGTCTACAATGAGCAGTTCTTC
j_gene: TRBJ2-1
abundance: few
v_gene: TRBV6-8
d_gene: .

CDR3aa: CASSPVRQGSGYTF
CDR3nt: TGTGCCAGCAGCCCCGTTCGCCAGGGATCGGGCTACACCTTC
j_gene: TRBJ1-2
abundance: .
v_gene: TRBV11-1
d_gene: .

CDR3aa: CASSYSISNQPQHF
CDR3nt: TGTGCCAGCAGTTACTCGATTAGCAATCAGCCCCAGCATTTT
j_gene: TRBJ1-5
abundance: few
v_gene: TRBV6-8
d_gene: .

CDR3aa: CASSVAQGTGAYGYTF
CDR3nt: TGTGCCAGCAGCGTAGCACAAGGGACAGGGGCCTATGGCTACACCTTC
j_gene: TRBJ1-2
abundance: few
v_gene: TRBV9
d_gene: TRBD1

CDR3aa: CSVGQTPGQGFTEAFF
CDR3nt: TGCAGCGTTGGACAAACGCCGGGGCAGGGGTTCACTGAAGCTTTCTTT
j_gene: TRBJ1-1
abundance: .
v_gene: TRBV29-1
d_gene: .

CDR3aa: CASSSGQLVEGYTF
CDR3nt: TGCGCCAGCAGCTCCGGACAGTTGGTTGAGGGCTACACCTTC
j_gene: TRBJ1-2
abundance: .
v_gene: TRBV5-1
d_gene: .

CDR3aa: CASSRGQGRPAFF
CDR3nt: TGTGCCAGTAGTAGGGGACAGGGAAGGCCAGCTTTCTTT
j_gene: TRBJ1-1
abundance: medium-sized
v_gene: TRBV19
d_gene: TRBD1

CDR3aa: CASSRGTSGSLETQYF
CDR3nt: TGTGCCAGTAGCAGGGGGACTAGCGGGAGTTTGGAGACCCAGTACTTC
j_gene: TRBJ2-5
abundance: .
v_gene: TRBV19
d_gene: TRBD2

CDR3aa: CASTPLIQGGRGEQFF
CDR3nt: TGTGCCAGCACCCCCTTAATACAGGGGGGACGCGGTGAGCAGTTCTTC
j_gene: TRBJ2-1
abundance: .
v_gene: TRBV6-8
d_gene: TRBD1

CDR3aa: CASSLWDLAGVGNEQFF
CDR3nt: TGTGCCAGCAGCTTATGGGATCTAGCGGGAGTCGGCAATGAGCAGTTCTTC
j_gene: TRBJ2-1
abundance: few
v_gene: TRBV11-3
d_gene: TRBD2

CDR3aa: CASSLAGTSSYNEQFF
CDR3nt: TGTGCCAGCAGCTTGGCCGGGACTAGTTCCTACAATGAGCAGTTCTTC
j_gene: TRBJ2-1
abundance: few
v_gene: TRBV11-3
d_gene: TRBD2

CDR3aa: CASGRQGRVEKLFF
CDR3nt: TGTGCCAGCGGACGACAGGGGCGGGTAGAAAAACTGTTTTTT
j_gene: TRBJ1-4
abundance: few
v_gene: TRBV25-1
d_gene: TRBD1

CDR3aa: CASSPAPGGNQPQHF
CDR3nt: TGTGCCAGCTCACCAGCTCCAGGTGGCAATCAGCCCCAGCATTTT
j_gene: TRBJ1-5
abundance: .
v_gene: TRBV18
d_gene: .

CDR3aa: CASNGDRAYEQYF
CDR3nt: TGTGCCAGCAATGGAGACAGGGCCTACGAGCAGTACTTC
j_gene: TRBJ2-7
abundance: .
v_gene: TRBV9
d_gene: TRBD1

CDR3aa: CAVRTRQTNTEAFF
CDR3nt: TGTGCCGTCCGTACGAGACAGACGAACACTGAAGCTTTCTTT
j_gene: TRBJ1-1
abundance: .
v_gene: TRBV15
d_gene: .